This TCR beta chain was identified in a study of blood T cells in healthy people across ages. On this clonotype itself: Mismatch with germline at one junction end may stem from a read error.

A second about 6 to 12 cycle PCR used barcoded and J-beta primers. Every cDNA molecule bore a tag from a template-switch adaptor containing 12 random nucleotides. Per-sample output comprised a minimum of 3 million paired-end reads containing CDR3. Each CDR3 protein gets one entry after TCRdb re-called the 5' RACE reads with MiXCR. The sample holds around 1,500,000 distinct CDR3 sequences; about 40% are singletons and the top ten take 7% to 9%. The germline CDR1 and CDR2 sequences are SGDLS and YYNGEE. This CDR3 has 13 amino acids. The chain recombines TRBV9 with TRBJ1-5; TRBD1 is a possible D gene (5 bases). The source is a woman under 30 in good health. The specimen was blood. The DNA of the CDR3 is TGTGCCAGCAGTACAGGCTGGAATCAGCCCCGGCATTTT. It yields the protein CASSTGWNQPRHF.